This TCR beta chain is from a study of circulating CD8 cells and anti-PD-1 response in melanoma. General study findings and limits: Diversity ranked highest in DNEG and lowest in TIGIT subsets.

From live CD3+CD8+TCRalphabeta+ cells, four PD-1 and/or TIGIT subsets were sorted. TCR libraries were prepared from around 15 ng of total RNA with the QIAseq Immune Repertoire TCR panel. TCRdb re-analysed the reads in MiXCR, keeping a single row per CDR3 protein. The sample consists of around 480 distinct CDR3 sequences, roughly a tenth of them appearing once. By sample fraction, this clonotype is large. Its antigen is not known. The J segment lost 5 bases and the V segment lost 3 bases, leaving 8 bases of the junction unmatched. This CDR3 is 15 amino acids long. The germline CDR1 and CDR2 sequences are MNHEY and SMNVEV (reference sequence).

The sample consisted of CD8+ T cells from PBMCs, taken at baseline or after one month of anti-PD-1 therapy (not recorded which). The TCR originated in a human donor with melanoma. This chain joins TRBV27 and TRBJ2-5; TRBD1 agrees at 8 bases. The CDR3 DNA sequence: TGTGCCAGCAGTTTTGGACAGGGTATTCGGGAGACCCAGTACTTC. Its translation is CASSFGQGIRETQYF.